This T cell receptor beta chain was identified in a study of T cell changes during pregnancy in multiple sclerosis. V was clipped by 0 bases and J by 6 bases, with 16 bases between them. CDR3 size: 16 residues. Germline values: CDR1 SGHNT, CDR2 YENEEA. Method: immunoSEQ multiplex PCR; TCRdb's copy keeps in-frame clones and lacks some. The sample gives around 30,000 clones, about 93% of which show up once; about 0.45% is in the top ten. The receptor was derived from a female donor with multiple sclerosis, enrolled in a pregnancy study. The chain has TRBV11-3 and TRBJ2-3; D might be TRBD2 (6 bases). The input for sequencing was CD4+ T cells from peripheral blood mononuclear cells, taken after pregnancy. The CDR3 DNA sequence: TGTGCCAGCAGCTTAGAAGGGCGGGCGGGAACGGATACGCAGTATTTT. It codes for CASSLEGRAGTDTQYF.